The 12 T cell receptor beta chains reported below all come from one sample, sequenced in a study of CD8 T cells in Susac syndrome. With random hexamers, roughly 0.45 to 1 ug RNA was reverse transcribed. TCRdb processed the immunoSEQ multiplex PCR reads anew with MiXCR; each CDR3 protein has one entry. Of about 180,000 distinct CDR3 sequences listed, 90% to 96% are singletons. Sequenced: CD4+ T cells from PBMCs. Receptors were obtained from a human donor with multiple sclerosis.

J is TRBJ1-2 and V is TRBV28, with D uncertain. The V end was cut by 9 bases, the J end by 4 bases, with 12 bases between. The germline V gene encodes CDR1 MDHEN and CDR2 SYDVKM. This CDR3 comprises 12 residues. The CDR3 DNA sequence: TGTGCCAGTGTTGGGGAATTCTATGGCTACACCTTC. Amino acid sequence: CASVGEFYGYTF.

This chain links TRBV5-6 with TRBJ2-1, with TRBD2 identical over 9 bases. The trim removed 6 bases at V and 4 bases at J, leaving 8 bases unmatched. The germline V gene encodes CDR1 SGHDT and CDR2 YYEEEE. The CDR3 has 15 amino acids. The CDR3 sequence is CASMISGGPYNEQFF. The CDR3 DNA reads TGTGCCAGCATGATTAGCGGGGGCCCTTACAATGAGCAGTTCTTC.

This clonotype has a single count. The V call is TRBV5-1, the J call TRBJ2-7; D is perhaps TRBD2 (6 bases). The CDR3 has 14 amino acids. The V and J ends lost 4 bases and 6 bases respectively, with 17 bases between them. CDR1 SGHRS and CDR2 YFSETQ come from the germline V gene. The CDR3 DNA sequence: TGCGCCAGCAGCCCCAGGGACTCCGCCGGCGAGCAGTACTTC. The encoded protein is CASSPRDSAGEQYF. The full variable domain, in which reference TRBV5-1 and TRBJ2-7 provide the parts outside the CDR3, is KAGVTQTPRYLIKTRGQQVTLSCSPISGHRSVSWYQQTPGQGLQFLFEYFSETQRNKGNFPGRFSGRQFSNSRSEMNVSTLELGDSALYLCASSPRDSAGEQYFGPGTRLTVT.

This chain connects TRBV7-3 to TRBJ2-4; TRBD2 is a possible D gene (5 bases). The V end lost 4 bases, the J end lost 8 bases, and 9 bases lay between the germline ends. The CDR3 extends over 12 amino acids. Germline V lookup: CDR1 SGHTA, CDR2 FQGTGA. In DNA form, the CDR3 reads TGTGCCAGCAGCTCCGACTATGACATTCAGTACTTC. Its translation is CASSSDYDIQYF.

The CDR3 protein is CATSDGQTYNEQFF. DNA of the CDR3: TGTGCCACCAGTGACGGACAGACCTACAATGAGCAGTTCTTC. V and J are TRBV24-1 and TRBJ2-1; D possibly corresponds to TRBD1 (6 bases). V was trimmed by 4 bases and J by 2 bases, leaving 8 bases between them. There are 14 residues in the CDR3. In germline, CDR1 is KGHDR, CDR2 SFDVKD.

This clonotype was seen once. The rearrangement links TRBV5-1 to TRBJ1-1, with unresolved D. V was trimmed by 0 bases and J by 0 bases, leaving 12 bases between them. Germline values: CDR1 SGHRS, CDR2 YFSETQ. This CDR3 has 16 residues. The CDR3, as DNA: TGCGCCAGCAGCTTGGCAATCGGGGAAGTGAACACTGAAGCTTTCTTT. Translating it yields CASSLAIGEVNTEAFF.

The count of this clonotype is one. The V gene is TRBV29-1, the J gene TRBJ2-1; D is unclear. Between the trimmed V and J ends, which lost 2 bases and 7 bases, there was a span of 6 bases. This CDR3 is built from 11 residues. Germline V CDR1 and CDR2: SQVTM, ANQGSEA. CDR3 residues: CSVEPRNEQFF. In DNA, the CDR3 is TGCAGCGTTGAACCCCGGAATGAGCAGTTCTTC.

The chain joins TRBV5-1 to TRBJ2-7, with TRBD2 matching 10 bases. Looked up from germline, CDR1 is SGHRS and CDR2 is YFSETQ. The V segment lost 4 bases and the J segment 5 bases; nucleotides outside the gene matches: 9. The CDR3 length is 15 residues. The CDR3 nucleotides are TGCGCCAGCAGCCGGATTCCCGGGACTAGCGACGAGCAGTACTTC. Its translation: CASSRIPGTSDEQYF.

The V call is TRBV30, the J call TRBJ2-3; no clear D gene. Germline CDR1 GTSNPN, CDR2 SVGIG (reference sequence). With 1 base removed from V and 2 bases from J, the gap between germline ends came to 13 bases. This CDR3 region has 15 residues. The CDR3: CAWSGSPPHTDTQYF. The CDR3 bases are TGTGCCTGGAGTGGGTCACCTCCACACACAGATACGCAGTATTTT.

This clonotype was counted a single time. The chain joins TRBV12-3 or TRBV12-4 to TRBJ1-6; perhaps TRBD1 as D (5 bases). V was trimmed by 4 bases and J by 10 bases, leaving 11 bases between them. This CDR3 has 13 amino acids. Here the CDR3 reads CASSSNRQSPLHF. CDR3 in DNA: TGTGCCAGCAGTTCCAACAGGCAATCACCCCTCCACTTT.

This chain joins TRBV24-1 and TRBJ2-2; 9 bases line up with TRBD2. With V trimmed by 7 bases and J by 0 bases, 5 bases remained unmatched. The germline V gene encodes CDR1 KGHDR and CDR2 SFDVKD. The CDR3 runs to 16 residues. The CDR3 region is CATRKGTSSNTGELFF. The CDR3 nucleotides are TGTGCCACCAGAAAGGGGACTAGCTCGAACACCGGGGAGCTGTTTTTT.

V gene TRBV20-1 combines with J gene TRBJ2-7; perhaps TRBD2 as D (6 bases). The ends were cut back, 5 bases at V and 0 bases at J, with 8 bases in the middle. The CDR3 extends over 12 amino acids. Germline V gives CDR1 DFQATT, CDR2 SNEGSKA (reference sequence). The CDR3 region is CSAWRDSYEQYF. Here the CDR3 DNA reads TGCAGTGCTTGGCGGGACTCCTACGAGCAGTACTTC.